Each of the 14 T cell receptor beta chains below was sequenced from the same sample in a study of blood T cell repertoires in COVID-19 (dated by TCRdb to the early 2020s). The library was produced with the immunoSEQ multiplex PCR assay. What TCRdb holds here is the immuneACCESS table cut down to in-frame rearrangements. Part of the clones is not present; checked against another copy, under half of the missing clones reflect an unresolved V gene, and the others are unexplained. This sample lists about 130,000 clones; 74% were detected once. Together, the top ten hold 6% of the sample. Sequencing input: peripheral blood. These receptors all come from a man older than 75 with COVID-19, enrolled during active disease.

The chain has TRBV4-2 and TRBJ1-4; 8 nucleotides agree with TRBD1. J was trimmed by 8 bases and V by 0 bases; bases with no gene match: 8. The CDR3 is made up of 16 amino acids. Germline V gene sequence: CDR1 LGHNA, CDR2 YNFKEQ. Here the CDR3 reads CASSQDHGRGREKLFF. The CDR3, as DNA: TGTGCCAGCAGCCAAGATCACGGCAGGGGGCGCGAAAAACTGTTTTTT.

This clone was detected once. The CDR3 spells CASSLGSGTGLINYGYTF. The DNA for the CDR3 is TGTGCCAGCAGCTTAGGATCCGGGACAGGGCTTATAAACTATGGCTACACCTTC. This sequence joins TRBV7-8 and TRBJ1-2; 9 nucleotides line up with TRBD1. The CDR3 is made up of 18 amino acids. Germline V gene lookup returns CDR1 SGHVS and CDR2 FQNEAQ. V lost 1 base, J lost 2 bases, and 11 bases stayed unmatched.

J is TRBJ1-1 and V is TRBV6-4, with 10 bases aligning to TRBD1. The CDR3 runs to 14 residues. The V segment lost 8 bases and the J segment 1 base; nucleotides outside the gene matches: 4. The germline gives CDR1 MRHNA, CDR2 SNTAGT. CDR3 residues: CASRDRGTNTEAFF. The CDR3 nucleotides read TGTGCCAGCCGGGACAGGGGAACGAACACTGAAGCTTTCTTT.

V and J are TRBV7-9 and TRBJ2-5, with 11 bases that match TRBD1. CDR1 and CDR2 (germline): SEHNR, FQNEAQ (reference sequence). V trimming: 4 bases; J trimming: 3 bases; junction bases outside the gene matches: 10. The CDR3 covers 17 residues. This CDR3 is CASSYYTGTGGKETQYF. CDR3 coding DNA: TGTGCCAGCAGCTACTATACCGGGACAGGGGGAAAAGAGACCCAGTACTTC.

This clone came up once. The J gene is TRBJ2-1, the V gene TRBV29-1, with TRBD2 identical over 7 bases. This CDR3 has 16 residues. Germline V lookup: CDR1 SQVTM, CDR2 ANQGSEA. The junction had 20 bases not matched to a gene; V was cut back by 8 bases and J by 7 bases. CDR3 DNA: TGCAGCCCCCGGGCGGGGGAGGTTCCCTTTTTGAATGAGCAGTTCTTC. Translated, it gives CSPRAGEVPFLNEQFF.

CDR3 amino acids: CASSHGEGGFYNEQFF. The CDR3 DNA is TGTGCCAGCAGCCATGGAGAAGGGGGTTTCTACAATGAGCAGTTCTTC. V usage is TRBV11-1 and J usage is TRBJ2-1; TRBD1 is a possible D gene (6 bases). Trimming took off 5 bases at V and 3 bases at J, with 17 bases between the two ends. CDR1 is SGHAT and CDR2 is FQDESV in the germline V gene (reference sequence). This CDR3 is 16 amino acids long.

This chain connects TRBV27 to TRBJ1-5, with 9 bases identical to TRBD1. The CDR3 is made up of 14 amino acids. The germline V gene encodes CDR1 MNHEY and CDR2 SMNVEV (reference sequence). J gave up 6 bases and V 5 bases, and 5 bases lay outside the gene matches. The CDR3 coding sequence is TGTGCCAGCAGTCGGACAGGGGAAGGTCAGCCCCAGCATTTT. Translating gives CASSRTGEGQPQHF.

V and J are TRBV5-1 and TRBJ2-7; TRBD1 matches 9 bases. The V gene's germline CDR1 is SGHRS and CDR2 YFSETQ. The CDR3 spans 16 residues. Losses at the gene ends were 9 bases for V and 5 bases for J; bases not matched to a gene: 18. The CDR3 DNA reads as TGCGCCACCACCCCCCCCACGACAGGGGGGGTGGACGAGCAGTACTTC. This sequence encodes CATTPPTTGGVDEQYF.

V gene TRBV4-3 combines with J gene TRBJ1-2; TRBD1 matches 8 bases. Germline assignment: CDR1 LGHNA and CDR2 YSLEER. The CDR3 loop spans 15 amino acids. V shed 1 base, J shed 4 bases, and the junction held 5 bases outside the gene matches. The CDR3 DNA reads as TGCGCCAGCAGCCAAGCTGAGGACAGGGTCTATGGCTACACCTTC. Translated, it gives CASSQAEDRVYGYTF.

The J gene is TRBJ2-3, the V gene TRBV4-2; 8 nucleotides match TRBD2. After removal of 0 bases from V and 3 bases from J, the junction contained 2 bases not matched to a gene. Per germline, CDR1 LGHNA and CDR2 YNFKEQ. There are 15 residues in the CDR3. The CDR3 spells CASSQDERGTDTQYF. The CDR3 DNA follows: TGTGCCAGCAGCCAAGACGAGCGGGGGACAGATACGCAGTATTTT.

The chain is built from TRBV2 and TRBJ2-7; possibly TRBD2 for D (5 bases). V lost 9 bases to trimming and J lost 2 bases, with 14 bases between them. The CDR3 consists of 13 residues. Germline CDR1 and CDR2: SNHLY and FYNNEI. CDR3 loop: CASLDEEAYEQYF. The CDR3 DNA sequence: TGTGCCAGTTTAGACGAGGAGGCCTACGAGCAGTACTTC.

This clone was seen just once. The rearrangement joins TRBV5-1 to TRBJ1-4; maybe TRBD1 (5 bases). Germline values: CDR1 SGHRS, CDR2 YFSETQ. V dropped 4 bases and J dropped 0 bases, with 10 bases sitting between them. This CDR3 is built from 15 residues. The CDR3 DNA sequence: TGCGCCAGCAGCCTGACGGGGGCAACTAATGAAAAACTGTTTTTT. This translates into CASSLTGATNEKLFF.

This clone was detected once. This rearrangement joins TRBV10-1 to TRBJ1-4; 7 bases match TRBD1. Germline CDR1 WNHNN, CDR2 SYGVQD (reference sequence). V lost 5 bases, J lost 0 bases, and 0 bases stayed unmatched. There are 14 residues in the CDR3. CDR3 sequence: CASSTGATNEKLFF. CDR3 coding DNA: TGCGCCAGCAGTACAGGGGCAACTAATGAAAAACTGTTTTTT.

The CDR3: CASSLRGGSTEAFF. CDR3 DNA: TGCGCCAGCAGCTTGAGGGGTGGAAGCACTGAAGCTTTCTTT. The chain joins TRBV5-1 to TRBJ1-1; tentative D call: TRBD1 (5 bases). The CDR3 length is 14 residues. V lost 1 base, J lost 4 bases, and 11 bases lay in between. CDR1 is SGHRS and CDR2 is YFSETQ in the germline V gene.